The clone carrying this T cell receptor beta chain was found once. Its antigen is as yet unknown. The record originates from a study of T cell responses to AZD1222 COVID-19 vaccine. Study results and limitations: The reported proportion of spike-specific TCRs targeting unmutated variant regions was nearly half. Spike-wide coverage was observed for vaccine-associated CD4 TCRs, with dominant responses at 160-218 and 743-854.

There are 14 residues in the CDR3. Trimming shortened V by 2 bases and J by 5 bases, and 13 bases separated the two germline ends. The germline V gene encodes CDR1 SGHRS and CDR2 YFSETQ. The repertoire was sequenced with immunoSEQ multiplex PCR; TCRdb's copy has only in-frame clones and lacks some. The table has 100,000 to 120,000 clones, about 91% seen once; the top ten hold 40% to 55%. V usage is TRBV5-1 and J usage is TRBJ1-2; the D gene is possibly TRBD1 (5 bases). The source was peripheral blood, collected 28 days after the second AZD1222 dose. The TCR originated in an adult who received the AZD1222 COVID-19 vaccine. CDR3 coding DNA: TGCGCCAGCAGCTTTGACAGTGTGGGGTATGGCTACACCTTC. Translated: CASSFDSVGYGYTF. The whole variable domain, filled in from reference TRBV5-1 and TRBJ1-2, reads KAGVTQTPRYLIKTRGQQVTLSCSPISGHRSVSWYQQTPGQGLQFLFEYFSETQRNKGNFPGRFSGRQFSNSRSEMNVSTLELGDSALYLCASSFDSVGYGYTFGSGTRLTVV.